Each of the 15 T cell receptor beta chains below was sequenced from the same sample in a study of early T cells in non-severe SARS-CoV-2 infection. TCRdb reprocessed the 5' RACE reads via MiXCR and lists one record per CDR3 protein. The repertoire holds roughly 60,000 distinct CDR3 sequences, with approximately 12% as singletons. The sample consisted of whole blood. These receptor sequences come from an adult who was a healthcare worker with PCR-confirmed SARS-CoV-2 infection or an uninfected control (not recorded which).

The chain recombines TRBV7-2 with TRBJ1-1; the D gene is possibly TRBD1 (6 bases). CDR3 length: 17 residues. V dropped 4 bases and J dropped 10 bases, with 28 bases sitting between them. Germline CDR1 SGHTA, CDR2 FQGNSA. This chain's CDR3 is CASSSNGGGTGERVAFF. In DNA, the CDR3 is TGTGCCAGCAGCTCGAACGGGGGCGGGACGGGAGAAAGAGTAGCTTTCTTT.

This clonotype appeared many times. This chain uses TRBV6-6 with TRBJ2-5, with a weak D call TRBD2 (5 bases). V was shortened by 6 bases and J by 3 bases, with 14 bases between the two germline ends. In germline, CDR1 is MNHNY, CDR2 SVGAGI (reference sequence). This CDR3 comprises 14 residues. The CDR3, as DNA: TGTGCCAGCAGCCCCGCCGCGACTAAAGAGACCCAGTACTTC. Protein: CASSPAATKETQYF.

This clonotype has a count of ten or more. J is TRBJ2-3 and V is TRBV20-1; a possible D gene is TRBD1 (6 bases). V lost 8 bases to trimming and J lost 3 bases, with 24 bases between them. CDR3 length: 16 residues. Germline V gene sequence: CDR1 DFQATT, CDR2 SNEGSKA (reference sequence). The CDR3 coding sequence is TGCAGTCCTTCCTTACCATACTGGACAGAAACAGATACGCAGTATTTT. Translating it yields CSPSLPYWTETDTQYF.

This clonotype was seen a few times. The chain recombines TRBV28 with TRBJ1-3; D ambiguous. CDR1 is MDHEN and CDR2 is SYDVKM in the germline V gene. This CDR3 contains 15 residues. Trimming cost V 4 bases and J 0 bases, with 10 bases left between them. The CDR3 sequence is CASSSVSFSGNTIYF. DNA of the CDR3: TGTGCCAGCAGTTCTGTTTCTTTCTCTGGAAACACCATATATTTT.

This clonotype was detected a few times. V and J are TRBV12-3 or TRBV12-4 and TRBJ1-1; D call uncertain. This CDR3 is built from 12 residues. Trimming took off 6 bases at V and 0 bases at J, with 5 bases between the two ends. CDR3 sequence reads: CASSSMNTEAFF. The CDR3 nucleotides are TGTGCCAGCAGCAGCATGAACACTGAAGCTTTCTTT.

This clonotype was seen only a few times. V and J are TRBV7-9 and TRBJ1-1; D remains unclear. Deletions cut 1 base from V and 0 bases from J, with 12 bases between. Germline CDR1 and CDR2: SEHNR and FQNEAQ (reference sequence). The CDR3 has 16 amino acids. CDR3 protein: CASSLDSVTMNTEAFF. CDR3 DNA sequence: TGTGCCAGCAGCTTAGACAGCGTTACAATGAACACTGAAGCTTTCTTT.

This clonotype appeared many times. J is TRBJ2-3 and V is TRBV19; D is uncertain. CDR3 length: 14 amino acids. Trimming left V 4 bases short and J 6 bases short, with 14 bases between. Germline V gives CDR1 LNHDA, CDR2 SQIVND (reference sequence). The CDR3: CASSTNQGLDTQYF. The DNA for the CDR3 is TGTGCCAGTAGTACAAACCAAGGTTTGGATACGCAGTATTTT.

This chain joins TRBV12-3 or TRBV12-4 and TRBJ1-6; D might be TRBD1 (5 bases). V was cut by 6 bases and J by 8 bases, with 20 bases left in between. CDR3 size: 16 residues. The CDR3 DNA follows: TGTGCCAGCAGCCTATCCTCGGGACCGGCAGATTCACCCCTCCACTTT. Its translation is CASSLSSGPADSPLHF.

V usage is TRBV29-1 and J usage is TRBJ2-3; D not certain. The CDR3 totals 11 residues. V lost 5 bases and J lost 11, with 14 bases in between. Germline assignment: CDR1 SQVTM and CDR2 ANQGSEA. The CDR3 DNA reads TGCAGCGTTCTTGACCTGATTGGGCAGTATTTT. Translated: CSVLDLIGQYF.

There are a few counts of this clonotype. This chain connects TRBV6-5 to TRBJ1-1, with no clear D. CDR1 MNHEY and CDR2 SVGAGI come from the germline V gene. Trimming cost V 0 bases and J 0 bases, with 11 bases left between them. This CDR3 is built from 16 residues. CDR3 in amino acids: CASSYSGRILNTEAFF. For the CDR3, the DNA is TGTGCCAGCAGTTACTCCGGGCGAATTTTGAACACTGAAGCTTTCTTT.

The chain recombines TRBV29-1 with TRBJ1-2; unclear D gene. The germline V gene encodes CDR1 SQVTM and CDR2 ANQGSEA. V lost 6 bases to trimming and J lost 2 bases, with 13 bases between them. This CDR3 region has 13 residues. The CDR3 spells CSVAGFLNYGYTF. Here the CDR3 DNA reads TGCAGCGTGGCCGGGTTTCTGAACTATGGCTACACCTTC.

This clonotype was picked up a small number of times. The chain employs TRBV2 and TRBJ2-2; TRBD2 aligns across 8 bases. The germline V gene encodes CDR1 SNHLY and CDR2 FYNNEI. CDR3 length equals 14 residues. Unmatched junction bases numbered 7, after V lost 7 bases and J lost 6 bases. The CDR3 DNA reads TGTGCCAGCACAAGCCCGGGGGGGTCCGGGGAGCTGTTTTTT. This encodes CASTSPGGSGELFF.

Points on this clonotype: At one end, the junction sequence differs from germline, possibly due to a read error. The chain has TRBV20-1 and TRBJ1-1, with 12 bases lining up with TRBD1. Germline assignment: CDR1 DFQATT and CDR2 SNEGSKA (reference sequence). The CDR3 consists of 17 residues. CDR3 sequence reads: CSAQLLGQGAGNTEASF. The CDR3 DNA reads as TGCAGTGCCCAGCTGTTGGGACAGGGGGCTGGGAACACTGAAGCTTCCTTT.

This clonotype was observed at least ten times. The V and J genes are TRBV28 and TRBJ1-5; a weak D match, TRBD1 (6 bases). This CDR3 has 14 amino acids. CDR1 MDHEN and CDR2 SYDVKM come from the germline V gene. V lost 7 bases and J 5 bases, leaving 15 bases between the germline ends. DNA of the CDR3: TGTGCCAGCACACGGACAGTCGGGGATCAGCCCCAGCATTTT. Translated, it gives CASTRTVGDQPQHF.

This clonotype was counted many times. The V gene is TRBV5-1, the J gene TRBJ2-7, with D unresolved. This CDR3 spans 15 amino acids. The V end lost 2 bases, the J end lost 4 bases, and 16 bases lay between the germline ends. Germline V gene sequence: CDR1 SGHRS, CDR2 YFSETQ. The CDR3 DNA reads TGCGCCAGCAGCTTAGTTTCGGGTTCGGGTTACGAGCAGTACTTC. Translated, it gives CASSLVSGSGYEQYF.